A single sample is the source of the 26 T cell receptor beta chains below, sequenced in a study of a mutant IDH1 vaccine in newly diagnosed glioma. Their antigens are not known. Noted time point: week 5, during vaccination. What each vaccine dose contained was 300 ug of mutant IDH1 20-mer peptide, accompanied by topical imiquimod. The data were produced by immunoSEQ multiplex PCR, yet TCRdb's version contains in-frame clones alone and is incomplete. The sample gives tens of thousands of clones, around 80% of which show up once; more than 3% is in the top ten. The material sequenced was PBMCs, taken from a glioma patient whose treatment included an IDH1 peptide vaccine. The source is a man younger than 40 with glioma.

The chain links TRBV7-6 to TRBJ1-3; no reliable D call. CDR1 and CDR2 (germline): SGHVS, FNYEAQ. Trimming took off 3 bases at V and 0 bases at J, with 27 bases between the two ends. This CDR3 has 21 residues. CDR3 bases: TGTGCCAGCAGCTTGCGCCCAAGAGGACCGAGAGTGCTAGTCTCTGGAAACACCATATATTTT. Translation: CASSLRPRGPRVLVSGNTIYF.

This clone was observed a few times. The chain is built from TRBV5-6 and TRBJ2-1, with D maybe TRBD2 (6 bases). Per the germline V gene, CDR1 is SGHDT and CDR2 is YYEEEE. V lost 3 bases to trimming and J lost 7 bases, with 14 bases between them. This CDR3 contains 14 residues. CDR3 sequence: CASSWGETRNEQFF. CDR3 DNA sequence: TGTGCCAGCAGCTGGGGGGAAACAAGGAATGAGCAGTTCTTC.

The chain is built from TRBV14 and TRBJ1-6; unclear D gene. Germline CDR1 reads SGHDN; CDR2 reads FVKESK. The CDR3 runs to 17 residues. The V and J ends lost 4 bases and 0 bases respectively, with 13 bases between them. CDR3 amino acids: CASSRHALISYNSPLHF. The CDR3 DNA reads as TGTGCCAGCAGCCGACATGCCTTAATCTCCTATAATTCACCCCTCCACTTT.

This sequence joins TRBV5-5 and TRBJ2-2; the D is unclear. CDR1 and CDR2 (germline): SGHKS, YYEKEE (reference sequence). The ends were cut back, 0 bases at V and 0 bases at J, with 9 bases in the middle. The CDR3 is 16 amino acids. CDR3 nucleotides: TGTGCCAGCAGCTTGGCTACGGATTCGAACACCGGGGAGCTGTTTTTT. Its translation is CASSLATDSNTGELFF.

This clone occurred a few times. The rearrangement joins TRBV14 to TRBJ1-1; maybe TRBD1 (6 bases). Germline V CDR1 and CDR2: SGHDN, FVKESK. V lost 7 bases and J lost 0, with 12 bases in between. CDR3 length: 14 residues. CDR3 loop: CASKQTGLNTEAFF. The CDR3 DNA reads TGTGCCAGCAAACAAACAGGGTTGAACACTGAAGCTTTCTTT.

The V gene is TRBV5-1, the J gene TRBJ1-1; D unclear. V was shortened by 2 bases and J by 1 base, with 3 bases between the two germline ends. CDR1 is SGHRS and CDR2 is YFSETQ in the germline V gene. CDR3 size: 12 residues. The CDR3 sequence: CASSFGNTEAFF. The CDR3 coding sequence is TGCGCCAGCAGCTTTGGGAACACTGAAGCTTTCTTT.

The chain has TRBV9 and TRBJ2-5, with a tentative D call TRBD1 (5 bases). The germline CDR1 and CDR2 sequences are SGDLS and YYNGEE. Trimming removed 1 base at V and 2 bases at J, with 15 bases between. The CDR3 runs 16 residues. The CDR3 here is CASSVRGTIPQETQYF. The CDR3, as DNA: TGTGCCAGCAGCGTAAGGGGAACTATACCACAAGAGACCCAGTACTTC.

The gene calls are TRBV6-6 and TRBJ2-1, with a possible D match to TRBD2 (5 bases). Trimming shortened V by 0 bases and J by 10 bases, and 7 bases separated the two germline ends. The CDR3 extends over 12 amino acids. The germline CDR1 and CDR2 sequences are MNHNY and SVGAGI (reference sequence). This chain's CDR3 is CASSYSTGEQFF. In DNA form, the CDR3 reads TGTGCCAGCAGTTACTCGACGGGGGAGCAGTTCTTC.

V gene TRBV30 combines with J gene TRBJ2-5; unclear D gene. From germline, CDR1 is GTSNPN and CDR2 SVGIG (reference sequence). Trimming stripped 3 bases from V and 5 bases from J, with 4 bases between. The CDR3 length is 10 residues. In nucleotides, the CDR3 is TGTGCCTGGAGCGGGGAGACCCAGTACTTC. Translating gives CAWSGETQYF.

This chain connects TRBV10-3 to TRBJ1-3, with 7 bases lining up with TRBD1. Per the germline V gene, CDR1 is ENHRY and CDR2 is SYGVKD. The CDR3 is 18 residues long. V lost 5 bases, J lost 0 bases, and 13 bases stayed unmatched. The CDR3 sequence is CAISPSGGQLRSGNTIYF. Written as DNA, the CDR3 is TGTGCCATCAGTCCGTCGGGGGGACAGCTACGCTCTGGAAACACCATATATTTT.

The rearrangement links TRBV4-1 to TRBJ1-4, with TRBD1 as a possible D gene (5 bases). The CDR3 runs 16 residues. V dropped 4 bases and J dropped 1 base, with 13 bases sitting between them. Per germline, CDR1 MGHRA and CDR2 YSYEKL. CDR3 residues: CASSPGRGRTNEKLFF. CDR3 DNA: TGCGCCAGCAGCCCGGGGAGGGGTAGAACTAATGAAAAACTGTTTTTT.

This clone was seen a handful of times. The rearrangement joins TRBV6-1 to TRBJ1-5; D not certain. In germline, CDR1 is MNHNS, CDR2 SASEGT. The CDR3 length is 16 residues. Between the trimmed V and J ends, which lost 1 base and 0 bases, there was a span of 10 bases. The CDR3 DNA reads as TGTGCCAGCAGTGAAGAACCATCTAATAGCAATCAGCCCCAGCATTTT. It yields the protein CASSEEPSNSNQPQHF.

V gene TRBV18 combines with J gene TRBJ2-5, with D possibly being TRBD2 (6 bases). This CDR3 is 14 amino acids long. The germline CDR1 and CDR2 sequences are KGHSH and LQKENI. Trimming took off 3 bases at V and 5 bases at J, with 13 bases between the two ends. The CDR3 spells CASSPTGRYETQYF. The CDR3 nucleotides are TGTGCCAGCTCACCTACTGGGAGGTACGAGACCCAGTACTTC.

The J gene is TRBJ2-4, the V gene TRBV12-5, with a tentative D call TRBD2 (5 bases). V was clipped by 3 bases and J by 4 bases, with 16 bases between them. The CDR3 extends over 16 amino acids. Germline V CDR1 and CDR2: LGHNT, FRNRAP. In nucleotides, the CDR3 is TGTGCTAGTGGTTTAGGTCAGACCGAGCGGAAAAACATTCAGTACTTC. Its protein is CASGLGQTERKNIQYF.

The V call is TRBV6-1, the J call TRBJ2-3; TRBD2 matches at 14 bases. This CDR3 is 15 amino acids long. Germline trimming cut 4 bases from V and 4 bases from J; bases unmatched to any gene: 1. Germline lookup yields CDR1 MNHNS and CDR2 SASEGT. CDR3 amino acids: CASSGLAGGPDTQYF. The CDR3 DNA reads as TGTGCCAGCAGTGGACTAGCGGGGGGGCCAGATACGCAGTATTTT.

This clone was observed a few times. The genes are TRBV29-1 and TRBJ1-4, with D hard to call. The ends were cut back, 4 bases at V and 5 bases at J, with 8 bases in the middle. Looked up from germline, CDR1 is SQVTM and CDR2 is ANQGSEA. CDR3 length equals 12 residues. DNA of the CDR3: TGCAGCGTTGGACGGACGAATGAAAAACTGTTTTTT. Its translation: CSVGRTNEKLFF.

The V gene is TRBV15, the J gene TRBJ1-3; TRBD1 matches 7 bases. The length of the CDR3 is 17 residues. V dropped 1 base and J dropped 3; count of bases not matched to a gene: 9. Per germline, CDR1 LNHNV and CDR2 YYDKDF (reference sequence). The CDR3 loop is CATSRGPTGAGGNTIYF. CDR3 in DNA: TGTGCCACCAGCAGAGGACCAACAGGGGCTGGTGGAAACACCATATATTTT.

The CDR3 sequence is CASSYSGHAYEQYF. The CDR3, as DNA: TGTGCCAGCAGTTACTCGGGACACGCTTACGAGCAGTACTTC. The chain combines TRBV6-6 with TRBJ2-7, with a weak D call TRBD1 (6 bases). This CDR3 region has 14 residues. The germline gives CDR1 MNHNY, CDR2 SVGAGI (reference sequence). Deletions cut 0 bases from V and 4 bases from J, with 10 bases between.

The rearrangement joins TRBV10-2 to TRBJ1-3; no reliable D call. V was trimmed by 2 bases and J by 0 bases, leaving 8 bases between them. The CDR3 has 15 residues. Germline values: CDR1 WSHSY, CDR2 SAAADI. The CDR3 loop reads CASSEMGVSGNTIYF. The CDR3 DNA is TGCGCCAGCAGTGAGATGGGCGTCTCTGGAAACACCATATATTTT.

The chain employs TRBV13 and TRBJ2-7; 12 bases are a match to TRBD1. Germline loops: CDR1 PRHDT, CDR2 FYEKMQ (reference sequence). The CDR3 is 15 residues long. J gave up 7 bases and V 4 bases, and 8 bases lay outside the gene matches. The CDR3 sequence is CASSSSGTGGGEQYF. The CDR3, as DNA: TGTGCCAGCAGCTCCTCCGGGACAGGGGGCGGGGAGCAGTACTTC.

The V call is TRBV5-1, the J call TRBJ2-2, with 8 nucleotides matching TRBD1. The CDR3 contains 15 residues. Per the germline V gene, CDR1 is SGHRS and CDR2 is YFSETQ. V gave up 3 bases and J gave up 2 bases; unmatched junction bases: 3. Here the CDR3 reads CASSYGTGNTGELFF. CDR3 in DNA: TGCGCCAGCAGCTACGGGACAGGTAACACCGGGGAGCTGTTTTTT. Based on the CDR3 plus reference TRBV5-1 and TRBJ2-2, the full variable domain is KAGVTQTPRYLIKTRGQQVTLSCSPISGHRSVSWYQQTPGQGLQFLFEYFSETQRNKGNFPGRFSGRQFSNSRSEMNVSTLELGDSALYLCASSYGTGNTGELFFGEGSRLTVL.

The chain recombines TRBV4-1 with TRBJ1-6; no definite D call. The CDR3 spans 16 residues. The germline CDR1 and CDR2 sequences are MGHRA and YSYEKL. V dropped 3 bases and J dropped 0 bases, with 9 bases sitting between them. The CDR3 here is CASSHEGSSYNSPLHF. The CDR3, as DNA: TGCGCCAGCAGCCATGAGGGAAGCTCCTATAATTCACCCCTCCACTTT.

V gene TRBV2 combines with J gene TRBJ1-6; 8 bases align to TRBD1. CDR1 is SNHLY and CDR2 is FYNNEI in the germline V gene. V shed 6 bases and J 9 bases; nucleotides not matched to a gene: 10. There are 15 residues in the CDR3. CDR3 coding DNA: TGTGCCAGCAGGGCTGGACAGGGCATAAGTTCACCCCTCCACTTT. It encodes CASRAGQGISSPLHF.

This clone turned up a few times. This chain connects TRBV5-4 to TRBJ2-7; 9 bases agree with TRBD1. The CDR3 covers 13 residues. The junction had 5 bases not matched to a gene; V was cut back by 4 bases and J by 6 bases. Germline V gene data show CDR1 as SGHNT and CDR2 as YYREEE (reference sequence). The CDR3 loop reads CASSRDRAGEQYF. The CDR3 DNA is TGTGCCAGCAGCCGGGACAGGGCCGGCGAGCAGTACTTC. The variable domain in full, completed from reference TRBV5-4 and TRBJ2-7, reads ETGVTQSPTHLIKTRGQQVTLRCSSQSGHNTVSWYQQALGQGPQFIFQYYREEENGRGNFPPRFSGLQFPNYSSELNVNALELDDSALYLCASSRDRAGEQYFGPGTRLTVT.

V and J are TRBV19 and TRBJ2-7; 7 nucleotides line up with TRBD2. Germline loops: CDR1 LNHDA, CDR2 SQIVND (reference sequence). Unmatched junction bases numbered 5, after V lost 7 bases and J lost 2 bases. The CDR3 totals 13 residues. CDR3 DNA: TGTGCCAGTAATACCCGGGAGGCCTACGAGCAGTACTTC. This translates into CASNTREAYEQYF.

The V and J genes are TRBV19 and TRBJ1-2; D uncertain. The V gene lost 3 bases and the J gene lost 4 bases, with 9 bases spanning the gap. The CDR3 runs to 13 residues. The germline gives CDR1 LNHDA, CDR2 SQIVND (reference sequence). CDR3 bases: TGTGCCAGTAGTATCGGGGAAGGCTATGGCTACACCTTC. Translated, it gives CASSIGEGYGYTF.